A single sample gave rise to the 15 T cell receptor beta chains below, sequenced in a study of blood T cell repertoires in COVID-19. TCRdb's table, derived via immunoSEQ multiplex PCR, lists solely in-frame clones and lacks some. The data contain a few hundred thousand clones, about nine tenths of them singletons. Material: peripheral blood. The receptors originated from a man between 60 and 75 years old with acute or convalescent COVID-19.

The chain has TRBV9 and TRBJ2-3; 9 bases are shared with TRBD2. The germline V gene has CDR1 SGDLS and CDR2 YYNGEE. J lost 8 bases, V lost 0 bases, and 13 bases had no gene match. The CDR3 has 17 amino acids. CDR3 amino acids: CASSVEGAGGESRTQYF. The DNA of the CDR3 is TGTGCCAGCAGCGTAGAAGGTGCGGGAGGGGAAAGTCGTACGCAGTATTTT.

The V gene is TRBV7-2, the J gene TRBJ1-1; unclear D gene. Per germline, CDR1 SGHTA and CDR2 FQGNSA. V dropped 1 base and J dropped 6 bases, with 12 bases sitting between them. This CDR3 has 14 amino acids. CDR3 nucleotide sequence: TGTGCCAGCAGCTTAGTACCCGCCCGCGCTGAAGCTTTCTTT. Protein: CASSLVPARAEAFF.

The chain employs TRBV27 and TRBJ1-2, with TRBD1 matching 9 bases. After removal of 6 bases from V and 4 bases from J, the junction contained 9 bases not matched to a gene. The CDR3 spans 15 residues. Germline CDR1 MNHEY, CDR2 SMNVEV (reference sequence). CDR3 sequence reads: CASRGQGRGSYGYTF. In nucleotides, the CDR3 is TGTGCCAGCAGGGGACAGGGTAGGGGAAGCTATGGCTACACCTTC.

CDR3 amino acids: CASSQGRVTNEKLFF. In DNA form, the CDR3 reads TGTGCCAGCAGCCAGGGGAGGGTGACTAATGAAAAACTGTTTTTT. V is TRBV28 and J is TRBJ1-4; TRBD1 might be the D (6 bases). The V gene's germline CDR1 is MDHEN and CDR2 SYDVKM. The CDR3 contains 15 residues. The germline V and J ends were trimmed by 6 bases and 2 bases, with 13 bases remaining between them.

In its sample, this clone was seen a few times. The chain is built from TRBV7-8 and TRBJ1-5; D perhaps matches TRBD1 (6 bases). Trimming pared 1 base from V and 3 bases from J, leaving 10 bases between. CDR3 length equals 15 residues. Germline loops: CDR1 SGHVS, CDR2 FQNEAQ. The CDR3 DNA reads TGTGCCAGCAGCTTAGAAGGGGGTATCAATCAGCCCCAGCATTTT. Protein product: CASSLEGGINQPQHF.

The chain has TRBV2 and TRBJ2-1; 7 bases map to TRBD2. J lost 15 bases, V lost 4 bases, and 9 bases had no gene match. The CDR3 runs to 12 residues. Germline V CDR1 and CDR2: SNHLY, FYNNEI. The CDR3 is CASSVSTTSWFF. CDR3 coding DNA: TGTGCCAGCAGTGTAAGCACGACTAGCTGGTTCTTC.

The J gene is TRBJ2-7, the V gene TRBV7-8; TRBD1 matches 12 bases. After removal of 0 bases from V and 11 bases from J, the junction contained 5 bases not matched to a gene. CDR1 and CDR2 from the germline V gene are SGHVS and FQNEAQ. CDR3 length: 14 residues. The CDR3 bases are TGTGCCAGCAGCTTAGCCCCGGGACAGGGGGCCGAGTACTTC. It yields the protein CASSLAPGQGAEYF. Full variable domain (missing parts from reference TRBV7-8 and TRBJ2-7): GAGVSQSPRYKVAKRGQDVALRCDPISGHVSLFWYQQALGQGPEFLTYFQNEAQLDKSGLPSDRFFAERPEGSVSTLKIQRTQQEDSAVYLCASSLAPGQGAEYFGPGTRLTVT.

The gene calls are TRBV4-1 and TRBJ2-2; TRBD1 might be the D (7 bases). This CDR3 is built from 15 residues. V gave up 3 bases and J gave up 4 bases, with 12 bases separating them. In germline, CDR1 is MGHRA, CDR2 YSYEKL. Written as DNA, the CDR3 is TGCGCCAGCAGCCAGGGGGGACAGATCACCGGGGAGCTGTTTTTT. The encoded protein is CASSQGGQITGELFF.

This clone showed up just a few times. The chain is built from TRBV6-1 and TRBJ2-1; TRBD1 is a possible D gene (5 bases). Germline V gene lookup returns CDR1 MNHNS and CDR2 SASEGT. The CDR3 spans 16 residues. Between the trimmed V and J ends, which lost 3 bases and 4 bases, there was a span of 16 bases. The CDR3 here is CASSEPRASYYNEQFF. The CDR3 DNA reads TGTGCCAGCAGTGAGCCCAGGGCCAGTTATTACAATGAGCAGTTCTTC.

The CDR3 region has the DNA TGTGCCAGCAGCCTAACCGGGACAGGGGCGGAAAAACTGTTTTTT. Residues: CASSLTGTGAEKLFF. V and J are TRBV5-4 and TRBJ1-4, with 10 bases that match TRBD1. In germline, CDR1 is SGHNT, CDR2 YYREEE (reference sequence). Trimming at V came to 4 bases and at J to 8 bases, leaving 8 bases not matched to a gene. The CDR3 has 15 residues.

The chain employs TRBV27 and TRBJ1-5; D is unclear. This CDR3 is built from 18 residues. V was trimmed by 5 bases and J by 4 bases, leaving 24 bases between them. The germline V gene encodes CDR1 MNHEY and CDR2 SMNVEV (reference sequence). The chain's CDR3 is CASSPSPYTRGSNQPQHF. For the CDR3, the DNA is TGTGCCAGCAGTCCCTCACCCTACACAAGAGGTTCAAATCAGCCCCAGCATTTT.

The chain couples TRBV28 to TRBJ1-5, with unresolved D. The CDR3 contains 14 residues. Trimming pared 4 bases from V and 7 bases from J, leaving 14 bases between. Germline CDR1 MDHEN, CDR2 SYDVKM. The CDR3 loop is CASSSPVGGQPQHF. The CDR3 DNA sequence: TGTGCCAGCAGTTCCCCGGTGGGAGGACAGCCCCAGCATTTT.

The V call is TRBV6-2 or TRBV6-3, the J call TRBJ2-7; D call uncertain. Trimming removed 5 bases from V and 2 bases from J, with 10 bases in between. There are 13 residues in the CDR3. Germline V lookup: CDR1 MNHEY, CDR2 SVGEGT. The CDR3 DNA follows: TGTGCCAGCAGTGCCAGCGTTACCTACGAGCAGTACTTC. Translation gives CASSASVTYEQYF.

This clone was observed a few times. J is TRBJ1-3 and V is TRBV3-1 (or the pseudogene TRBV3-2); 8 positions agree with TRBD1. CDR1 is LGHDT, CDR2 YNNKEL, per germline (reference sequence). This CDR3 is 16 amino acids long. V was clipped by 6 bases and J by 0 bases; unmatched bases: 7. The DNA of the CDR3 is TGTGCCAGCAGTCTCCGGACAGGGAGCTCTGGAAACACCATATATTTT. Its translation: CASSLRTGSSGNTIYF.

Here the CDR3 DNA reads TGTGCCAGCAATAGACTAGCGGGAGGCAACAATGAGCAGTTCTTC. Translation: CASNRLAGGNNEQFF. The chain couples TRBV27 to TRBJ2-1; 13 bases map to TRBD2. This CDR3 is built from 15 residues. Per germline, CDR1 MNHEY and CDR2 SMNVEV (reference sequence). V lost 7 bases to trimming and J lost 5 bases; unmatched junction nucleotides: 5.